The clone carrying this T cell receptor beta chain was found once. The data are from a study of blood T cell repertoires in COVID-19. The V and J ends lost 6 bases and 5 bases, in that order; junction bases with no gene match: 10. Looked up from germline, CDR1 is SGHAT and CDR2 is FQNNGV. There are 15 residues in the CDR3. Libraries were prepared by immunoSEQ multiplex PCR; TCRdb keeps only in-frame clonotypes and omits some of them. The sample has 300,000 to 400,000 clones; about 83% are singletons. This sequence joins TRBV11-2 and TRBJ2-1; 7 bases are shared with TRBD1. The sequenced sample consisted of peripheral blood. This TCR was recovered from a man aged 30 to 45 with active or convalescent COVID-19. The CDR3 DNA reads as TGTGCCAGCAGTTACCACGGGACAGTTAACAATGAGCAGTTCTTC. As protein: CASSYHGTVNNEQFF.